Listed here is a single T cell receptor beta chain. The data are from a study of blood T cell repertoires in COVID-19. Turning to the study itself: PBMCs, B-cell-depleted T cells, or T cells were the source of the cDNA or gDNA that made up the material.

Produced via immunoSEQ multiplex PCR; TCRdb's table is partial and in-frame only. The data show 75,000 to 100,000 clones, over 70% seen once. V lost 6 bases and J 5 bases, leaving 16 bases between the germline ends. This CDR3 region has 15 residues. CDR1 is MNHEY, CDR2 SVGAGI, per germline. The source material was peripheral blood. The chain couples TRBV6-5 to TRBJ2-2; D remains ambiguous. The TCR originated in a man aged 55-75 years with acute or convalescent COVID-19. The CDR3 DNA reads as TGTGCCAGCAGCCCGCTCGTAGAGGTTACCGGGGAGCTGTTTTTT. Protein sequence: CASSPLVEVTGELFF.